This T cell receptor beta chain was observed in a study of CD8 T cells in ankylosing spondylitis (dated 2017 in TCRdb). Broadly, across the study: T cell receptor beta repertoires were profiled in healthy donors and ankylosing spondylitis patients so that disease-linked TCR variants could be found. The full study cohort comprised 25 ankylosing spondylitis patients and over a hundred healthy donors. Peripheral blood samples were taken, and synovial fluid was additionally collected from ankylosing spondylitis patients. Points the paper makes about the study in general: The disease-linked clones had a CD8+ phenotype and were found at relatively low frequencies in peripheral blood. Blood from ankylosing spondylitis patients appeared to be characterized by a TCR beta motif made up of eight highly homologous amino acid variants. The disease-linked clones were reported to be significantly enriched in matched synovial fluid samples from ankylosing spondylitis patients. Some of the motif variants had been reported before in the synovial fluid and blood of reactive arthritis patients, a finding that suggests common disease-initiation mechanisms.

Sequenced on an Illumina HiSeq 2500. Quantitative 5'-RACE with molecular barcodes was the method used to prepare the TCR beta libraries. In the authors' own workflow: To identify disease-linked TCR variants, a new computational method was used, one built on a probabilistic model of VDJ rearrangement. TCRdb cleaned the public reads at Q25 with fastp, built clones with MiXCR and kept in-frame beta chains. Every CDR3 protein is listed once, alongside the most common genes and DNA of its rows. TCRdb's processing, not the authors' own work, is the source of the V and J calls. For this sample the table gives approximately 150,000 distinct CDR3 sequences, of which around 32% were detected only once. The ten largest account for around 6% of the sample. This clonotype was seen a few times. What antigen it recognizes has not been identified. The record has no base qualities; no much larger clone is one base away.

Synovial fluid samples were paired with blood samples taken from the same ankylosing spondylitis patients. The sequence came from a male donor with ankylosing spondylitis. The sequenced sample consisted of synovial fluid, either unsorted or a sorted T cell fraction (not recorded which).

The CDR3: CASSFGQGATGELFF. The nucleotide sequence is given as TGCGCCAGCAGCTTCGGACAGGGGGCGACCGGGGAGCTGTTTTTT. The chain is assembled from TRBV5-1 and TRBJ2-2; 11 bases in between match TRBD1. CDR1 and CDR2 are drawn from the germline V gene: SGHRS, YFSETQ. Compared with germline, V lacks 2 bases and J lacks 5 bases; bases without a gene match: 2. Its CDR3 holds 15 amino acids, cysteine through phenylalanine. CDR3 DNA is the only sequence kept; it has 45 bases, read in frame from the first base.